The clone carrying this TCR beta chain was detected only a few times. The antigen is unknown. The entry originates in a study of T-cell reconstitution after alpha-beta-depleted transplantation in children. Regarding the study as a whole: Counts and diversity of T cells one year after transplant came mostly from newly produced T cells.

A library of TCRbeta sequences, prepared with unique molecular identifiers, was generated. One entry per CDR3 protein results from TCRdb running MiXCR on the PCR reads. The repertoire consists of around 140,000 distinct CDR3 sequences, with roughly 9% occurring once and the leading ten covering less than 20%. Germline CDR1 is LNHDA and CDR2 is SQIVND (reference sequence). V was cut by 9 bases and J by 6 bases, with 20 bases left in between. The CDR3 covers 15 residues. The sequence derives from a female patient between 2 and 15 years old who had a stem cell transplant for congenital amegakaryocytic thrombocytopenia, so the T cells may come from the graft donor. The sequences come from PBMCs, mostly from graft donor cells, collected 180 days after TCRalphabeta/CD19-depleted stem cell transplant. The chain joins TRBV19 to TRBJ2-2; a possible D gene is TRBD1 (5 bases). For the CDR3, the DNA is TGTGCCAGCAAGGGGCGGTCTCTTATGGCCGGGGAGCTGTTTTTT. Residues: CASKGRSLMAGELFF.